This T cell receptor beta chain was profiled in a study of cytomegalovirus exposure and HLA in healthy donors. The J segment lost 4 bases and the V segment lost 7 bases, leaving 3 bases of the junction unmatched. CDR3 size: 13 residues. Germline CDR1 SNHLY, CDR2 FYNNEI. Primers for the PCR totalled 60 Vbeta and 13 Jbeta. Only in-frame clones appear in the TCRdb table, and some are missing; sequencing was by immunoSEQ multiplex PCR. The sample carries 95,000 to 100,000 clones, about 80% recorded once. Study-level findings and limits: The authors confirmed in vitro that a few CMV-associated chains were specific for CMV antigens. It was reported that TCR beta sequences correctly inferred the HLA-A and HLA-B alleles for most subjects. Earlier analysis found most TCR beta V segments productive about 90% or about 30% of the time.

Of note for this clone: Antigen unknown.

This clonotype was obtained from a man aged 35 to 55 in good health and CMV-seronegative. The sequenced sample consisted of PBMCs. The chain links TRBV2 to TRBJ2-5, with 10 bases matching TRBD1. The CDR3 bases are TGTGCCAGCACCCGGGACAGGGGAGAGACCCAGTACTTC. Translation: CASTRDRGETQYF. Looking up the rest from reference TRBV2 and TRBJ2-5 gives the full variable domain: EPEVTQTPSHQVTQMGQEVILRCVPISNHLYFYWYRQILGQKVEFLVSFYNNEISEKSEIFDDQFSVERPDGSNFTLKIRSTKLEDSAMYFCASTRDRGETQYFGPGTRLLVL.